A selection of T cell receptor beta chains follows, all from one sample in a study of CD8 T cells in Susac syndrome. TCRdb processed the immunoSEQ multiplex PCR reads anew with MiXCR; each CDR3 protein has one entry. The table lists more than 150,000 distinct CDR3 sequences, around 96% of them singletons. Input material: CD4+ T cells from PBMCs. The receptors come from a human donor with Susac syndrome. Each CDR3 is given with its conserved first and last residue. The D gene is left open where the match is weak. Clone size is not always given. Where it is, it says once, few, many or a class for expanded clones.

J gene: TRBJ1-2
V gene: TRBV12-3/TRBV12-4
clone size: .
D gene: .
CDR3 DNA: TGTGCCAGTGGTCTGAGCTATGGCTACACCTTC
CDR3 protein: CASGLSYGYTF

J gene: TRBJ2-1
V gene: TRBV29-1
clone size: once
D gene: TRBD1
CDR3 DNA: TGCAGCGTTCTCGGCAGGGGGCGGGACAATGAGCAGTTCTTC
CDR3 protein: CSVLGRGRDNEQFF

J gene: TRBJ2-2
V gene: TRBV7-8
clone size: .
D gene: TRBD2
CDR3 DNA: TGTGCCAGCAGCTTAGTAGCGGGGGCGGACACCGGGGAGCTGTTTTTT
CDR3 protein: CASSLVAGADTGELFF

J gene: TRBJ2-2
V gene: TRBV4-2
clone size: .
D gene: .
CDR3 DNA: TGTGCCAGCAGCCAAGGGACCCTGAACACCGGGGAGCTGTTTTTT
CDR3 protein: CASSQGTLNTGELFF

J gene: TRBJ1-2
V gene: TRBV5-1
clone size: .
D gene: TRBD1
CDR3 DNA: TGCGCCAGCAGCCAGGATAGGACAGGTCGGGATGGCTACACCTTC
CDR3 protein: CASSQDRTGRDGYTF

J gene: TRBJ1-6
V gene: TRBV9
clone size: .
D gene: TRBD1
CDR3 DNA: TGTGCCAGCAGCGCCGGGACAGGGATCAATTCACCCCTCCACTTT
CDR3 protein: CASSAGTGINSPLHF

J gene: TRBJ2-1
V gene: TRBV12-3/TRBV12-4
clone size: .
D gene: .
CDR3 DNA: TGTGCCAGCACGGTGACAGGTCCATGGGCTGAGCAGTTCTTC
CDR3 protein: CASTVTGPWAEQFF

J gene: TRBJ1-1
V gene: TRBV28
clone size: .
D gene: .
CDR3 DNA: TGTGCCAGCGGGCCAGGGGCTATGAACACTGAAGCTTTCTTT
CDR3 protein: CASGPGAMNTEAFF

J gene: TRBJ2-6
V gene: TRBV6-2/TRBV6-3
clone size: .
D gene: .
CDR3 DNA: TGTGCCAGCAGTCGGGACACCTTTGTTGGGGCCAACGTCCTGACTTTC
CDR3 protein: CASSRDTFVGANVLTF

J gene: TRBJ1-3
V gene: TRBV12-3/TRBV12-4
clone size: .
D gene: TRBD1
CDR3 DNA: TGTGCCAGCACCGGACAGGGGTTCTTTGGAAACACCATATATTTT
CDR3 protein: CASTGQGFFGNTIYF

J gene: TRBJ2-5
V gene: TRBV9
clone size: .
D gene: .
CDR3 DNA: TGTGCCAGCAGCGTAGGTGTGGGGCAAGAGACCCAGTACTTC
CDR3 protein: CASSVGVGQETQYF

J gene: TRBJ2-1
V gene: TRBV14
clone size: .
D gene: .
CDR3 DNA: TGTGCCAGCAGCCAAGATCGGGGAGGCAATGAGCAGTTCTTC
CDR3 protein: CASSQDRGGNEQFF

J gene: TRBJ2-2
V gene: TRBV3-1
clone size: .
D gene: TRBD2
CDR3 DNA: TGTGCCAGCAGCCAAGACCGACTAGCGGGGGGGGGAGCGAACACCGGGGAGCTGTTTTTT
CDR3 protein: CASSQDRLAGGGANTGELFF

J gene: TRBJ2-5
V gene: TRBV5-4
clone size: .
D gene: .
CDR3 DNA: TGTGCCAGCAGCTTCCCGGGAGAGGGAAAGACCCAGTACTTC
CDR3 protein: CASSFPGEGKTQYF

J gene: TRBJ2-7
V gene: TRBV21-1
clone size: .
D gene: .
CDR3 DNA: TGTGCCACCTTGGGGGGATGCTACGAGCAGTACTTC
CDR3 protein: CATLGGCYEQYF

J gene: TRBJ2-1
V gene: TRBV6-2/TRBV6-3
clone size: .
D gene: .
CDR3 DNA: TGTGCCAGCATTCCGGACCATTTCTCCTACAATGAGCAGTTCTTC
CDR3 protein: CASIPDHFSYNEQFF

J gene: TRBJ1-2
V gene: TRBV5-1
clone size: .
D gene: .
CDR3 DNA: TGCGCCAGCAGCTTGGGTGACTACTATGGCTACACCTTC
CDR3 protein: CASSLGDYYGYTF

J gene: TRBJ1-1
V gene: TRBV13
clone size: .
D gene: .
CDR3 DNA: TGTGCCAGCAGCATTGGGACTGAAGCTTTCTTT
CDR3 protein: CASSIGTEAFF

J gene: TRBJ2-7
V gene: TRBV14
clone size: .
D gene: .
CDR3 DNA: TGTGCCAGCAGCCCCGCCGGGATAGACGAGCAGTACTTC
CDR3 protein: CASSPAGIDEQYF

J gene: TRBJ2-7
V gene: TRBV29-1
clone size: .
D gene: .
CDR3 DNA: TGCAGCGTTGATGGGCAGGCGGATGAGCAGTACTTC
CDR3 protein: CSVDGQADEQYF

J gene: TRBJ1-2
V gene: TRBV5-1
clone size: .
D gene: TRBD1
CDR3 DNA: TGCGCCAGCAGCCTGGGACAGGGTGGACTCTATGGCTACACCTTC
CDR3 protein: CASSLGQGGLYGYTF

J gene: TRBJ2-2
V gene: TRBV2
clone size: .
D gene: TRBD2
CDR3 DNA: TGTGCCAGCAGTGACCAGGGAGGGACCGGGGAGCTGTTTTTT
CDR3 protein: CASSDQGGTGELFF

J gene: TRBJ1-3
V gene: TRBV29-1
clone size: .
D gene: .
CDR3 DNA: TGCAGCGTCACAGGGAGCGGAAACACCATATATTTT
CDR3 protein: CSVTGSGNTIYF

J gene: TRBJ2-5
V gene: TRBV7-9
clone size: .
D gene: .
CDR3 DNA: TGTGCCAGCAGCCCGAGGTCCCAATCCCGAGAGACCCAGTACTTC
CDR3 protein: CASSPRSQSRETQYF

J gene: TRBJ2-1
V gene: TRBV20-1
clone size: .
D gene: .
CDR3 DNA: TGCAGTGCTAGCAGGGGGGCTGGGATGAATGAGCAGTTCTTC
CDR3 protein: CSASRGAGMNEQFF

J gene: TRBJ2-2
V gene: TRBV5-4
clone size: .
D gene: .
CDR3 DNA: TGTGCCAGCAGCTCCCTGATGGGCGGCACCGGGGAGCTGTTTTTT
CDR3 protein: CASSSLMGGTGELFF

J gene: TRBJ1-1
V gene: TRBV20-1
clone size: .
D gene: TRBD1
CDR3 DNA: TGCAGTGCTAGAGATCGATCCGCAGGGGGGACGGCTTTCTTT
CDR3 protein: CSARDRSAGGTAFF

J gene: TRBJ2-7
V gene: TRBV20-1
clone size: .
D gene: .
CDR3 DNA: TGCAGTGCGATTCCCCCCGATAGCCCCTACGAGCAGTACTTC
CDR3 protein: CSAIPPDSPYEQYF

J gene: TRBJ1-2
V gene: TRBV15
clone size: .
D gene: .
CDR3 DNA: TGTGCCACCAGCAGAGGGGGGAATAACTATGGCTACACCTTC
CDR3 protein: CATSRGGNNYGYTF

J gene: TRBJ2-7
V gene: TRBV29-1
clone size: .
D gene: .
CDR3 DNA: TGCAGCGCCTCTCCCGGGACTGCATCCTACGAGCAGTACTTC
CDR3 protein: CSASPGTASYEQYF

J gene: TRBJ2-3
V gene: TRBV19
clone size: .
D gene: TRBD1
CDR3 DNA: TGTGCCAGTAGTACGGGACAGGGCGACACAGATACGCAGTATTTT
CDR3 protein: CASSTGQGDTDTQYF

J gene: TRBJ1-1
V gene: TRBV7-9
clone size: .
D gene: .
CDR3 DNA: TGTGCCAGCAGCTTAATATCCACTGAAGCTTTCTTT
CDR3 protein: CASSLISTEAFF

J gene: TRBJ1-2
V gene: TRBV5-4
clone size: .
D gene: .
CDR3 DNA: TGTGCCAGCAGCGCCGGGACCTATTACAACTATGGCTACACCTTC
CDR3 protein: CASSAGTYYNYGYTF

J gene: TRBJ2-1
V gene: TRBV3-1
clone size: .
D gene: .
CDR3 DNA: TGTGCCAGCAGCCAAGTCCCGCAGGGACACAATGAGCAGTTCTTC
CDR3 protein: CASSQVPQGHNEQFF

J gene: TRBJ1-2
V gene: TRBV7-2
clone size: .
D gene: TRBD1
CDR3 DNA: TGTGCCAGCAGCTCTTACAGGGGTGGCTACACCTTC
CDR3 protein: CASSSYRGGYTF

J gene: TRBJ2-7
V gene: TRBV29-1
clone size: .
D gene: TRBD1
CDR3 DNA: TGCAGCGTGGGACAGGGGTCCACCTACGAGCAGTACTTC
CDR3 protein: CSVGQGSTYEQYF

J gene: TRBJ1-6
V gene: TRBV20-1
clone size: .
D gene: .
CDR3 DNA: TGCAGTGCTCGGACGGGTGGGAATTCACCCCTCCACTTT
CDR3 protein: CSARTGGNSPLHF

J gene: TRBJ1-2
V gene: TRBV25-1
clone size: .
D gene: .
CDR3 DNA: TGTGCCAGCAGTGAAAAGGGGTATGGCTACACCTTC
CDR3 protein: CASSEKGYGYTF

J gene: TRBJ2-7
V gene: TRBV7-9
clone size: .
D gene: .
CDR3 DNA: TGTGCCAGCAGCTTAGCAGGAGGGTCCTACGAGCAGTACTTC
CDR3 protein: CASSLAGGSYEQYF

J gene: TRBJ2-5
V gene: TRBV29-1
clone size: .
D gene: TRBD2
CDR3 DNA: TGCAGCGCCCCTCTAGCGGCGGGAGAGACCCAGTACTTC
CDR3 protein: CSAPLAAGETQYF

J gene: TRBJ2-7
V gene: TRBV2
clone size: .
D gene: TRBD2
CDR3 DNA: TGTGCCAGCATGAGATCTAGCGGGGGCGAGCAGTACTTC
CDR3 protein: CASMRSSGGEQYF